These 10 T cell receptor beta chains came from one sample sequenced in a study of blood T cell repertoires in COVID-19. Profiling relied on immunoSEQ multiplex PCR, and the TCRdb table lists in-frame clones only, not all of them. The top ten hold approximately 4.7% of the sample, which has fewer than 350,000 clones, under 90% seen once. The specimen sequenced was PBMCs or T cells enriched from blood (not recorded which). These TCRs come from a man aged 55 to 70 who had recovered from COVID-19.

The chain carries TRBV19 and TRBJ2-4; a weak D match, TRBD1 (6 bases). The CDR3 is 14 amino acids. Between the trimmed V and J ends, which lost 2 bases and 7 bases, there was a span of 12 bases. CDR1 and CDR2 (germline): LNHDA, SQIVND (reference sequence). The CDR3 loop reads CASSIKRGMNIQYF. The CDR3 coding sequence is TGTGCCAGTAGTATAAAGAGGGGGATGAACATTCAGTACTTC.

In regard to this clone: At the DNA level, this CDR3 is encoded by other sequences in the same sample as well. The CDR3 reads CATSRTGSYNEQFF. The DNA for the CDR3 is TGTGCCACCAGCAGGACAGGGAGCTACAATGAGCAGTTCTTC. This chain links TRBV24-1 with TRBJ2-1; 8 positions match TRBD1. The trim removed 7 bases at V and 3 bases at J, leaving 4 bases unmatched. The CDR3 length is 14 residues. Germline CDR1 KGHDR, CDR2 SFDVKD.

This clone was seen a single time. The J gene is TRBJ2-1, the V gene TRBV28; D perhaps matches TRBD2 (5 bases). V dropped 8 bases and J dropped 2 bases, with 16 bases sitting between them. CDR1 MDHEN and CDR2 SYDVKM come from the germline V gene. The CDR3 runs 15 residues. CDR3: CASGSQRKPYNEQFF. The CDR3 DNA reads as TGTGCCAGCGGCTCTCAGCGGAAACCCTACAATGAGCAGTTCTTC.

The CDR3 DNA reads as TGTGCCAGCAGCCTCGGACTAGCGGGACCTACTCCCACAGATACGCAGTATTTT. As protein: CASSLGLAGPTPTDTQYF. This rearrangement joins TRBV5-4 to TRBJ2-3, with TRBD2 matching over 12 bases. There are 18 residues in the CDR3. The J segment lost 2 bases and the V segment lost 4 bases, leaving 11 bases of the junction unmatched. The germline CDR1 and CDR2 sequences are SGHNT and YYREEE (reference sequence).

V usage is TRBV18 and J usage is TRBJ2-1; a weak D match, TRBD2 (6 bases). The CDR3 spans 14 residues. CDR1 is KGHSH and CDR2 is LQKENI in the germline V gene. The ends were cut back, 4 bases at V and 6 bases at J, with 13 bases in the middle. The CDR3 DNA is TGTGCCAGCTCACGGCCTAGCGAGGGCAATGAGCAGTTCTTC. Translated: CASSRPSEGNEQFF. The variable domain in full, with the rest retrieved from reference TRBV18 and TRBJ2-1, is NAGVMQNPRHLVRRRGQEARLRCSPMKGHSHVYWYRQLPEEGLKFMVYLQKENIIDESGMPKERFSAEFPKEGPSILRIQQVVRGDSAAYFCASSRPSEGNEQFFGPGTRLTVL.

The chain joins TRBV25-1 to TRBJ1-1; 10 bases are a match to TRBD1. V trimming: 6 bases; J trimming: 4 bases; junction bases outside the gene matches: 5. Looked up from germline, CDR1 is MGHDK and CDR2 is SYGVNS. The CDR3 totals 14 residues. Written as DNA, the CDR3 is TGTGCCAGCAGCGACAGGGGGCGAGCCACTGAAGCTTTCTTT. Amino acid sequence: CASSDRGRATEAFF.

The chain combines TRBV7-8 with TRBJ1-3, with D unclear. The germline V gene encodes CDR1 SGHVS and CDR2 FQNEAQ. Trimming removed 0 bases from V and 7 bases from J, with 7 bases in between. CDR3 size: 13 residues. The CDR3: CASSLAFGNTIYF. In DNA, the CDR3 is TGTGCCAGCAGCTTAGCATTCGGGAACACCATATATTTT. The full variable domain, rest sourced from reference TRBV7-8 and TRBJ1-3, is GAGVSQSPRYKVAKRGQDVALRCDPISGHVSLFWYQQALGQGPEFLTYFQNEAQLDKSGLPSDRFFAERPEGSVSTLKIQRTQQEDSAVYLCASSLAFGNTIYFGEGSWLTVV.

This clone showed up just once. The V gene is TRBV29-1, the J gene TRBJ1-1; 8 bases are a match to TRBD1. Germline V lookup: CDR1 SQVTM, CDR2 ANQGSEA. The CDR3 runs 13 residues. J lost 1 base, V lost 7 bases, and 5 bases had no gene match. CDR3 in amino acids: CSARGQENTEAFF. CDR3 nucleotides: TGCAGCGCCCGGGGACAGGAGAACACTGAAGCTTTCTTT.

This sequence joins TRBV7-9 and TRBJ2-5; no definite D call. Trimming took off 5 bases at V and 4 bases at J, with 11 bases between the two ends. This CDR3 contains 13 residues. The germline gives CDR1 SEHNR, CDR2 FQNEAQ (reference sequence). The CDR3 sequence: CASSPVAGETQYF. CDR3 bases: TGTGCCAGCAGCCCCGTAGCTGGAGAGACCCAGTACTTC. The full variable domain, with the rest looked up from reference TRBV7-9 and TRBJ2-5, is DTGVSQNPRHKITKRGQNVTFRCDPISEHNRLYWYRQTLGQGPEFLTYFQNEAQLEKSRLLSDRFSAERPKGSFSTLEIQRTEQGDSAMYLCASSPVAGETQYFGPGTRLLVL.

The chain links TRBV6-2 or TRBV6-3 to TRBJ2-1, with a tentative D call TRBD2 (5 bases). Germline CDR1 is MNHEY and CDR2 is SVGEGT. CDR3 length: 15 amino acids. V lost 4 bases, J lost 0 bases, and 10 bases lay in between. The CDR3 sequence: CASSFDTSSYNEQFF. The CDR3, as DNA: TGTGCCAGCAGTTTTGACACTAGCTCCTACAATGAGCAGTTCTTC.